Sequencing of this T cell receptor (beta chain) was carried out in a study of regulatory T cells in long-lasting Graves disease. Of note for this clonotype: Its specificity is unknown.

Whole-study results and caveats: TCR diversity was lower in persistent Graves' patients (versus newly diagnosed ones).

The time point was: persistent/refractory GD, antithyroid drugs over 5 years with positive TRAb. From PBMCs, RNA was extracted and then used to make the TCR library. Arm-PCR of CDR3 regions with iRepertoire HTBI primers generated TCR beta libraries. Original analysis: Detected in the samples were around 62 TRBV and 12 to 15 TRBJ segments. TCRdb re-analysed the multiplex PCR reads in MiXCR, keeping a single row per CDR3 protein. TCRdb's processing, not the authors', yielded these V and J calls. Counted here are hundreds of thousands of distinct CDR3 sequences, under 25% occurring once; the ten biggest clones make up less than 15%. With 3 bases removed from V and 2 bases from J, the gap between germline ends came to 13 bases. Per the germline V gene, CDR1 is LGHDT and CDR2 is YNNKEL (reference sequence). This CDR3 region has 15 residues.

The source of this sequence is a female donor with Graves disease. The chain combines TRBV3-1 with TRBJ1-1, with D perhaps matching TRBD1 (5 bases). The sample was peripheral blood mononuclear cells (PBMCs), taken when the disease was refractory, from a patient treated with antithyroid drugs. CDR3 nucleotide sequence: TGTGCCAGCAGCCACCTTCCGGGGGGAAACACTGAAGCTTTCTTT. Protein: CASSHLPGGNTEAFF. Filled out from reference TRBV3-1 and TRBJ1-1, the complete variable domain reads DTAVSQTPKYLVTQMGNDKSIKCEQNLGHDTMYWYKQDSKKFLKIMFSYNNKELIINETVPNRFSPKSPDKAHLNLHINSLELGDSAVYFCASSHLPGGNTEAFFGQGTRLTVV.